These 15 T cell receptor beta chains were sequenced from one sample in a study of blood T cell repertoires in COVID-19. This table comes from immunoSEQ multiplex PCR, and its TCRdb copy is limited to in-frame clones, with some not included. The repertoire holds 100,000 or so clones, with approximately 89% as singletons. The sample was peripheral blood. These receptors were obtained from a woman in her 30s with acute or convalescent COVID-19.

The chain's CDR3 is CASSQEGEEEKLFF. The CDR3 DNA is TGTGCCAGCAGCCAAGAGGGCGAAGAGGAAAAACTGTTTTTT. The V gene is TRBV3-1 (or the pseudogene TRBV3-2), the J gene TRBJ1-4; no reliable D call. Trimming took 0 bases from V and 8 from J, leaving 10 bases between them. This CDR3 is built from 14 residues. Per germline, CDR1 LGHDT and CDR2 YNNKEL (reference sequence).

The chain combines TRBV28 with TRBJ1-2; 9 bases match TRBD1. Germline CDR1 is MDHEN and CDR2 is SYDVKM. Trimming took 3 bases from V and 0 from J; bases not matched to a gene: 8. The CDR3 extends over 17 amino acids. The DNA for the CDR3 is TGTGCCAGCAGTTTCAGAAGACAGGGGGAATCTAACTATGGCTACACCTTC. It translates to CASSFRRQGESNYGYTF.

This chain links TRBV18 with TRBJ1-2; D is perhaps TRBD1 (5 bases). This CDR3 comprises 14 residues. Trimming stripped 6 bases from V and 6 bases from J, with 17 bases between. Germline loops: CDR1 KGHSH, CDR2 LQKENI. CDR3 coding DNA: TGTGCCAGCTCGCCGAAGTTGGGGGGAGATGGCTACACCTTC. Its translation: CASSPKLGGDGYTF.

A single count supports this clone. This rearrangement joins TRBV3-1 (or the pseudogene TRBV3-2) to TRBJ1-1; a possible D gene is TRBD1 (6 bases). The CDR3 has 14 residues. Trimming removed 4 bases from V and 0 bases from J, with 9 bases in between. From germline, CDR1 is LGHDT and CDR2 YNNKEL (reference sequence). CDR3: CASSRGQMNTEAFF. The CDR3 nucleotides are TGTGCCAGCAGCCGCGGACAGATGAACACTGAAGCTTTCTTT.

This chain uses TRBV30 with TRBJ2-7; 7 positions agree with TRBD2. The length of the CDR3 is 16 residues. Germline values: CDR1 GTSNPN, CDR2 SVGIG (reference sequence). V trimming: 2 bases; J trimming: 0 bases; junction bases outside the gene matches: 10. The CDR3 DNA reads as TGTGCCTGGAGTCCCGGGGAGGGAGGGATCTCCTACGAGCAGTACTTC. This sequence encodes CAWSPGEGGISYEQYF.

The rearrangement uses TRBV7-2 and TRBJ2-1; D is possibly TRBD1 (6 bases). The CDR3 consists of 13 residues. V dropped 5 bases and J dropped 6 bases, with 11 bases sitting between them. Germline values: CDR1 SGHTA, CDR2 FQGNSA. The CDR3: CASSKGQRNEQFF. In DNA, the CDR3 is TGTGCCAGCAGCAAAGGACAGCGCAATGAGCAGTTCTTC.

CDR3 in amino acids: CASSSPVTGTGELFF. The CDR3 DNA is TGTGCCAGCAGCTCCCCAGTGACGGGGACCGGGGAGCTGTTTTTT. The chain joins TRBV7-3 to TRBJ2-2; TRBD2 might be the D (5 bases). Trimming stripped 4 bases from V and 5 bases from J, with 14 bases between. CDR3 length: 15 amino acids. Germline V gene data show CDR1 as SGHTA and CDR2 as FQGTGA.

V is TRBV2 and J is TRBJ2-7, with 10 bases identical to TRBD1. This CDR3 contains 14 residues. V shed 6 bases and J 6 bases; nucleotides not matched to a gene: 8. CDR1 and CDR2 (germline): SNHLY, FYNNEI. The chain's CDR3 is CASSFSGQGPEQYF. The CDR3 DNA reads TGTGCCAGCAGCTTTTCGGGACAGGGGCCCGAGCAGTACTTC.

The CDR3 DNA reads TGTGCCAGCAGTGAAACTCTAGCGGGGGGGCATACTAGCACAGATACGCAGTATTTT. Its translation is CASSETLAGGHTSTDTQYF. The V gene is TRBV2, the J gene TRBJ2-3, with 12 bases lining up with TRBD2. This CDR3 is built from 19 residues. Trimming cost V 2 bases and J 0 bases; bases outside gene matches: 9. The germline CDR1 and CDR2 sequences are SNHLY and FYNNEI.

V usage is TRBV29-1 and J usage is TRBJ1-2, with D uncertain. Trimming left V 6 bases short and J 8 bases short, with 22 bases between. The germline V gene encodes CDR1 SQVTM and CDR2 ANQGSEA. The CDR3 runs 14 residues. The CDR3 is CSVLPPLPAGGYTF. Written as DNA, the CDR3 is TGCAGCGTACTTCCCCCTCTCCCCGCGGGGGGCTACACCTTC.

This clone has only one observation. The chain carries TRBV27 and TRBJ1-2, with D tentatively TRBD1 (6 bases). The germline gives CDR1 MNHEY, CDR2 SMNVEV (reference sequence). CDR3 length: 13 residues. Trimming removed 6 bases from V and 5 bases from J, with 13 bases in between. CDR3 sequence (DNA): TGTGCCAGCAGCCAGGGGTTAGAGTATGGCTACACCTTC. This translates into CASSQGLEYGYTF.

In its sample, this clone was seen once. This CDR3 is CASSEVRGSGNTIYF. DNA of the CDR3: TGTGCCAGCAGTGAAGTAAGGGGTTCTGGAAACACCATATATTTT. The chain has TRBV25-1 and TRBJ1-3; tentatively, D is TRBD1 (5 bases). The CDR3 contains 15 residues. V was cut by 2 bases and J by 1 base, with 9 bases left in between. In germline, CDR1 is MGHDK, CDR2 SYGVNS.

V usage is TRBV9 and J usage is TRBJ2-1; 12 positions agree with TRBD2. From germline, CDR1 is SGDLS and CDR2 YYNGEE. The CDR3 contains 15 residues. The trim removed 3 bases at V and 2 bases at J, leaving 0 bases unmatched. The CDR3 loop is CASSASGGAYNEQFF. For the CDR3, the DNA is TGTGCCAGCAGCGCTAGCGGGGGGGCCTACAATGAGCAGTTCTTC.

The chain links TRBV11-2 to TRBJ1-3, with 9 positions matching TRBD1. The junction had 12 bases not matched to a gene; V was cut back by 6 bases and J by 0 bases. Germline loops: CDR1 SGHAT, CDR2 FQNNGV. The CDR3 is 18 amino acids. This CDR3 reads CASRLTDRGKSSGNTIYF. In DNA, the CDR3 is TGTGCCAGCAGGCTTACGGACAGGGGAAAAAGCTCTGGAAACACCATATATTTT. The full variable domain, in which reference TRBV11-2 and TRBJ1-3 provide the parts outside the CDR3, is EAGVAQSPRYKIIEKRQSVAFWCNPISGHATLYWYQQILGQGPKLLIQFQNNGVVDDSQLPKDRFSAERLKGVDSTLKIQPAKLEDSAVYLCASRLTDRGKSSGNTIYFGEGSWLTVV.

This sequence joins TRBV11-3 and TRBJ2-6; tentatively, D is TRBD1 (5 bases). The CDR3 covers 17 residues. Looked up from germline, CDR1 is SGHNT and CDR2 is YENEEA. V dropped 5 bases and J dropped 0 bases, with 14 bases sitting between them. CDR3: CASSGAYYSSGANVLTF. The CDR3, as DNA: TGTGCCAGCAGCGGGGCGTACTACAGCTCTGGGGCCAACGTCCTGACTTTC.